The clone carrying this T cell receptor (beta chain) was counted a single time. This CDR3 region has 12 residues. Per germline, CDR1 SQVTM and CDR2 ANQGSEA. The trim removed 7 bases at V and 2 bases at J, leaving 2 bases unmatched. This sample is part of a study of blood T cell repertoires in COVID-19. The wider study: The United States, Italy and Spain provided the acute and convalescent COVID-19 samples.

In the original processing: Amplification of reference gene primers provided the estimated nucleated cell counts. Assay used: immunoSEQ multiplex PCR; TCRdb lists only in-frame clones, some missing. V and J calls and clone size are those listed in that table; D and trimming were worked out from the DNA. The sample consists of roughly 180,000 clones, approximately 85% of them appearing once. The clonotype originates from a woman aged 50 to 60 with COVID-19, enrolled during active disease. The sequencing sample was made of peripheral blood. The chain links TRBV29-1 to TRBJ1-3; 7 positions match TRBD1. The chain's CDR3 is CSAGTAGNTIYF. The DNA of the CDR3 is TGCAGCGCTGGGACAGCTGGAAACACCATATATTTT.